This T cell receptor beta chain came from a study of identical twins. The study, taken as a whole, reports: Models underestimated out-of-frame TCR alpha sharing in monozygotic twins. While abundant cord blood beta clonotypes carried fewer insertions, memory repertoires showed no such pattern. Twins shared out-of-frame alpha sequences with excess low generation probability.

TCRdb fed the 5' RACE reads into MiXCR, producing one record per CDR3 protein. The table includes under 350,000 distinct CDR3 sequences, roughly 9.7% detected once. With regard to this clonotype: The antigen is undetermined.

Healthy Caucasians, and only they, were the donors. The CDR3 consists of 15 residues. The junction had 4 bases not matched to a gene; V was cut back by 4 bases and J by 9 bases. Germline V lookup: CDR1 KGHDR, CDR2 SFDVKD. The data also belong to a second study, concerning yellow fever vaccine responses in identical twins.

The receptor was isolated from a woman under 30 in good health. The sample comprised CD8+ T cells sorted from blood. The V and J genes are TRBV24-1 and TRBJ2-1; 14 bases match TRBD2. CDR3 region: CATSEGTSGSGEQFF. The CDR3 nucleotides read TGTGCCACCAGTGAGGGGACTAGCGGGAGTGGTGAGCAGTTCTTC.